This TCR beta chain was sequenced in a study of vaccination and CD4 T cells after COVID-19 (dated by TCRdb to the early 2020s). At the level of the whole study: Convalescent patients had a positive SARS-CoV-2 result on nasal swab PCR, and of these patients, several had mild disease and one had severe disease. Post-COVID blood samples from convalescent patients were collected a median of approximately 93 days after diagnosis, with a range of 35 to 161 days. Overlapping spike peptide pools from SARS-CoV-2 and from the common cold coronaviruses HCoV-NL63, HCoV-OC43 and HCoV-229E were used as culture stimuli. Six males and four females were included in the convalescent cohort, with two Hispanic individuals, seven Caucasians, two Asians and one multiracial person represented. For a few convalescent patients, samples were collected at an early post-vaccination timepoint (day 14) as well as at a late post-vaccination timepoint (days 161 to 241). Two doses of either the Pfizer-BioNTech BNT162b2 vaccine (n=8) or the Moderna mRNA-1273 vaccine (n=2) were administered to participants. In under 13 COVID-19 convalescent patients and a few infection-naive healthy vaccine recipients, researchers compared the spike-specific CD4+ TCR repertoire from before mRNA vaccination with the repertoire from after. In control cultures, a CEFX viral epitope pool was used as positive control, an HIV-1 Nef peptide pool was used as negative control, or no peptide was added. Post-vaccine blood samples were taken a median of approximately 70 days after the second vaccine dose, with a range of about 13 to 250 days.

The paper as a whole reports these results and caveats: Of the vaccine-specific clones found in convalescent patients, nearly all (304 of 307) were mono-reactive for SARS-CoV-2 spike instead of being cross-reactive with common cold coronaviruses. Relatively few convalescent patients were included in the study, and early timepoints after natural infection were not analyzed. Among convalescent patients, a median 86.3% of the SARS-CoV-2-reactive clones seen after vaccination appeared only after vaccination, which suggests priming specific to the vaccine. The median number of SARS-CoV-2-reactive clonotypes rose from approximately 20 after infection to 35 to 45 after vaccination, but the change was not significant.

In regard to this clonotype: It lacks a known antigen. There are no base qualities to consult, and no much larger clone falls within one base.

The receptor library was made with PCR. DNA from cultured CD4+ T cells was subjected to TCR sequencing with the Oncomine TCR Beta short-read assay at the Johns Hopkins FTIC core. The QIAamp micro DNA kit was used to extract genomic DNA from the cultured CD4+ T cells. Oncomine TCR Beta libraries from cultured CD4+ T cells were pooled using unique dual indexes and sequenced on an Illumina iSeq 100. Concerning the study's data processing: Non-productive sequences were filtered out, and CDR3s that did not start with C, did not end with F or W, or were shorter than 7 amino acids were discarded. Antigen-specific clonotypes were identified with the MANAFEST web application by comparing peptide-stimulated wells with reference and other culture wells. To be called positive, a clone needed an FDR below 0.05, an odds ratio above 5, and a productive frequency above 0.1% in at least two of three replicate wells. Clonotypes that were significantly expanded in both SARS-CoV-2 spike wells and at least one common cold coronavirus spike condition were defined as cross-reactive. Similarity between CDR3 sequences was evaluated in R version 3.6.1 using Levenshtein distances (stringdist) and unrooted phylogenetic trees (ape). TCRdb took the public reads, trimmed them with fastp at Q25, ran MiXCR for clone calling and kept in-frame beta chains. Rows are combined by CDR3 protein, so each entry shows the most common genes and DNA. The V and J calls shown here were made by TCRdb, not taken from the authors' results. Here the sample has 20,000 to 25,000 distinct CDR3 sequences; about 43% occur a single time. Around 13% of the sample is taken by the ten largest.

V loses 2 bases, J loses 5 bases, and the germline ends lie 12 bases apart. CDR1 and CDR2, looked up from the germline V gene, are MNHEY and SVGAGI. The CDR3 holds 14 amino acids from the cysteine to the phenylalanine. Only the CDR3 region is kept as DNA, spanning 42 bases read in frame from base 1. Read against the paper, the sample's time point label means: late sampling 161 to 241 days after vaccination in a few convalescent patients. The intended sense of this specimen's treatment or condition label: roughly 10-day PBMC culture with coronavirus spike peptide pools or control peptides (ViraFEST assay). The ViraFEST assay was used in the study, in which antigen-specific T cells were expanded with peptide pools and expanded clonotypes were subsequently identified by TCR sequencing. The positive SARS-CoV-2 PCR tests of the convalescent patients were dated from March to December 2020, before the Alpha, Beta and Delta variants emerged in the United States. Around 2 million PBMCs per well were cultured in IMDM with roughly 5.5% human AB serum and 7.5 to 10 IU/ml IL-2, plus 10 ug/ml peptide pools. On days 3 and 7, half of the culture medium was replaced with fresh IL-2-containing medium. After around 10 days of culture, CD4+ T cells were isolated by negative selection with the EasySep CD4+ T cell isolation kit. PBMCs were separated from whole blood using Ficoll-Paque Plus gradient centrifugation and then either used fresh or cryopreserved at -140C. Culture conditions were generally each tested in triplicate wells.

The rearrangement joined TRBV6-5 to TRBJ1-1, with the D gene uncertain. The sequence was collected from a human donor who had recovered from COVID-19. The source was CD4+ T cells from blood, cultured in vitro, collected about 7 months after SARS-CoV-2 vaccination. CDR3 reads: CASSYRGERTEAFF. Here is the DNA: TGTGCCAGCAGTTACCGGGGTGAACGGACTGAAGCTTTCTTT.